Described below is a single TCR beta chain sequence and its context. The sample comes from a study of blood T cell repertoires in COVID-19. At the level of the study: The analysed material was cDNA or gDNA that came from T cells, B-cell-depleted T cells, or PBMCs.

V gave up 1 base and J gave up 3 bases, with 6 bases separating them. Germline values: CDR1 LNHNV, CDR2 YYDKDF (reference sequence). The CDR3 runs 13 residues. TCRdb keeps only in-frame clones here, not all; method: immunoSEQ multiplex PCR. The data hold about 100,000 clones, with 89% observed a single time. The V and J genes are TRBV15 and TRBJ1-2, with no clear D. Material for sequencing was peripheral blood. The source is a middle-aged man with active or convalescent COVID-19. The CDR3 region is CATSRAPDYGYTF. The CDR3 region has the DNA TGTGCCACCAGCAGAGCACCAGACTATGGCTACACCTTC. The full variable domain, with the rest looked up from reference TRBV15 and TRBJ1-2, is DAMVIQNPRYQVTQFGKPVTLSCSQTLNHNVMYWYQQKSSQAPKLLFHYYDKDFNNEADTPDNFQSRRPNTSFCFLDIRSPGLGDTAMYLCATSRAPDYGYTFGSGTRLTVV.